The sequence of this T cell receptor beta chain was determined in a study of PD-L1 blockade in urothelial cancer. Study details: Analyses were performed on blood at 3 weeks after treatment start (the second dose) and at 6 weeks.

Data came from immunoSEQ multiplex PCR; TCRdb stores just in-frame clones and leaves some out. The data show 35,000 to 55,000 clones, 81% seen once. Deletions cut 4 bases from V and 1 base from J, with 10 bases between. The length of the CDR3 is 13 residues. Germline V gene data show CDR1 as SQVTM and CDR2 as ANQGSEA. The sequence was collected from a man between 65 and 80 years old with urothelial cancer. V gene TRBV29-1 combines with J gene TRBJ2-5; a weak D match, TRBD2 (6 bases). Material: PBMCs, obtained around atezolizumab (anti-PD-L1) treatment. In DNA, the CDR3 is TGCAGCGTTGGGGGAGGTCCCCAAGAGACCCAGTACTTC. This encodes CSVGGGPQETQYF. The full variable domain, in which reference TRBV29-1 and TRBJ2-5 provide the parts outside the CDR3, is SAVISQKPSRDICQRGTSLTIQCQVDSQVTMMFWYRQQPGQSLTLIATANQGSEATYESGFVIDKFPISRPNLTFSTLTVSNMSPEDSSIYLCSVGGGPQETQYFGPGTRLLVL.